A single sample gave rise to the 24 T cell receptor beta chains below, sequenced in a study of cytomegalovirus exposure and HLA in healthy donors (dated by TCRdb to about 2017). Receptor libraries were prepared by the immunoSEQ multiplex PCR assay. A mixture of 60 forward primers for TCR Vbeta segments and 13 reverse primers for TCR Jbeta segments was used in the multiplex PCR. The clones in this table, taken by TCRdb from immuneACCESS, are in-frame only. Not every clone is retained; where verified, under half of the shortfall comes from an unresolved V gene, and the cause of the rest is unknown. This sample is represented by under 250,000 clones; about 81% of them were singletons. The ten top clones hold less than 3% of the sample. Input material: PBMCs. The source is a middle-aged woman in good health and CMV-seronegative.

The chain uses TRBV27 and TRBJ2-7; perhaps TRBD1 as D (7 bases). Looked up from germline, CDR1 is MNHEY and CDR2 is SMNVEV (reference sequence). The CDR3 consists of 15 residues. V was cut by 2 bases and J by 5 bases, with 16 bases left in between. CDR3 in DNA: TGTGCCAGCAGTTTAGCCCCAGGGGGGCCCCACGAGCAGTACTTC. It encodes CASSLAPGGPHEQYF.

This clone was seen only once. The chain links TRBV4-1 to TRBJ1-4, with TRBD1 as a possible D gene (6 bases). The V and J ends lost 1 base and 8 bases respectively, with 14 bases between them. This CDR3 spans 15 amino acids. CDR1 MGHRA and CDR2 YSYEKL come from the germline V gene. In nucleotides, the CDR3 is TGCGCCAGCAGCCAAGGACGGGGGGCAGGGGAAAAACTGTTTTTT. Its protein is CASSQGRGAGEKLFF.

The rearrangement uses TRBV21-1 and TRBJ2-1; the table gives TRBD2 as D, unverified against the DNA. TRBV21-1 is tagged as a pseudogene. The CDR3 covers 11 residues. The CDR3 loop reads CASVVAAEQFF. The CDR3 DNA sequence: TGTGCCAGCGTTGTAGCAGCTGAGCAGTTCTTC.

The CDR3 spells CASSLATSGFINEQFF. DNA for the CDR3: TGCGCCAGCAGCTTGGCCACTAGCGGATTTATAAATGAGCAGTTCTTC. The genes are TRBV5-1 and TRBJ2-1, with 8 bases identical to TRBD2. Germline CDR1 is SGHRS and CDR2 is YFSETQ. The CDR3 is 16 residues long. The ends lost 0 bases at V and 7 bases at J; junction bases unmatched: 9.

This clone was detected only a few times. This chain links TRBV6-6 with TRBJ1-2; no definite D call. V shed 4 bases and J shed 4 bases, with 7 bases lying between them. The CDR3 consists of 12 residues. Germline-derived CDR1 and CDR2 are MNHNY and SVGAGI (reference sequence). This chain's CDR3 is CASSLEVYGYTF. CDR3 bases: TGTGCCAGCAGTTTGGAGGTCTATGGCTACACCTTC.

V and J are TRBV2 and TRBJ2-5, with unresolved D. The CDR3 runs to 13 residues. The V gene lost 6 bases and the J gene lost 5 bases, with 13 bases spanning the gap. Germline V lookup: CDR1 SNHLY, CDR2 FYNNEI. The CDR3 DNA reads as TGTGCCAGCAGGTCTGGCCCGGAGGAGACCCAGTACTTC. Translating gives CASRSGPEETQYF.

The chain employs TRBV9 and TRBJ1-2, with D possibly matching TRBD1 (5 bases). Between the trimmed V and J ends, which lost 3 bases and 1 base, there was a span of 13 bases. The CDR3 loop spans 15 amino acids. Germline assignment: CDR1 SGDLS and CDR2 YYNGEE. The DNA of the CDR3 is TGTGCCAGCAGCGCCTCCACAGGTGTTAACTATGGCTACACCTTC. Translating gives CASSASTGVNYGYTF.

Regarding this clone: The sample has other DNA sequences that encode this CDR3 too. This chain connects TRBV27 to TRBJ2-3; unclear D gene. The CDR3 consists of 13 residues. CDR1 and CDR2 from the germline V gene are MNHEY and SMNVEV (reference sequence). The V and J ends lost 3 bases and 1 base respectively, with 5 bases between them. The CDR3 nucleotides read TGTGCCAGCAGTTTCCTCCGCACAGATACGCAGTATTTT. This encodes CASSFLRTDTQYF.

The rearrangement joins TRBV5-4 to TRBJ2-7, with D unresolved. This CDR3 spans 13 amino acids. In germline, CDR1 is SGHNT, CDR2 YYREEE (reference sequence). Trimming pared 4 bases from V and 1 base from J, leaving 9 bases between. In DNA, the CDR3 is TGTGCCAGCAGCGATTACCGGTCCTACGAGCAGTACTTC. This sequence encodes CASSDYRSYEQYF.

This sequence joins TRBV5-6 and TRBJ2-3, with D tentatively TRBD1 (6 bases). Looked up from germline, CDR1 is SGHDT and CDR2 is YYEEEE. The V end lost 0 bases, the J end lost 4 bases, and 9 bases lay between the germline ends. The CDR3 runs to 14 residues. The CDR3 protein is CASSLGGGADTQYF. Written as DNA, the CDR3 is TGTGCCAGCAGCTTGGGTGGGGGCGCAGATACGCAGTATTTT.

The count of this clone is one. J is TRBJ2-7 and V is TRBV7-9; 8 bases are shared with TRBD1. The V and J ends lost 2 bases and 3 bases, in that order; junction bases with no gene match: 12. The CDR3 totals 17 residues. Germline values: CDR1 SEHNR, CDR2 FQNEAQ (reference sequence). The CDR3 reads CASSLSPPTGEDYEQYF. The CDR3 DNA reads as TGTGCCAGCAGCTTATCCCCCCCGACAGGGGAGGACTACGAGCAGTACTTC.

The chain recombines TRBV5-1 with TRBJ2-1, with a weak D call TRBD1 (5 bases). Germline CDR1 reads SGHRS; CDR2 reads YFSETQ. Trimming took off 3 bases at V and 6 bases at J, with 16 bases between the two ends. The CDR3 totals 15 residues. In DNA form, the CDR3 reads TGCGCCAGCAGCTGGGGCTCCGGACCCGGCAATGAGCAGTTCTTC. Its protein product is CASSWGSGPGNEQFF.

This chain connects TRBV10-1 to TRBJ2-2, with D tentatively TRBD2 (6 bases). V was shortened by 6 bases and J by 1 base, with 21 bases between the two germline ends. This CDR3 contains 18 residues. Germline V gene lookup returns CDR1 WNHNN and CDR2 SYGVQD (reference sequence). The CDR3 DNA is TGCGCCAGCAGCGATGGGGCCGGGACTTGGAGGAACACCGGGGAGCTGTTTTTT. Translated: CASSDGAGTWRNTGELFF.

This clone was detected a few times. This chain links TRBV6-5 with TRBJ2-5; 9 bases line up with TRBD1. The CDR3 loop spans 14 amino acids. Germline V gene data show CDR1 as MNHEY and CDR2 as SVGAGI. Trimming removed 6 bases from V and 4 bases from J; junction bases left unmatched: 6. CDR3 loop: CASREQGAAETQYF. CDR3 in DNA: TGTGCCAGCAGGGAACAGGGGGCGGCAGAGACCCAGTACTTC.

The chain combines TRBV7-9 with TRBJ2-1; 12 bases are a match to TRBD2. The J segment lost 5 bases and the V segment lost 3 bases, leaving 2 bases of the junction unmatched. Germline V CDR1 and CDR2: SEHNR, FQNEAQ (reference sequence). The length of the CDR3 is 15 residues. This CDR3 is CASSFGLAGNNEQFF. In DNA, the CDR3 is TGTGCCAGCAGCTTTGGACTAGCGGGAAACAATGAGCAGTTCTTC.

The rearrangement uses TRBV6-6 and TRBJ1-2; 9 nucleotides agree with TRBD1. The V gene end was trimmed by 7 bases and the J gene end by 5 bases; junction bases not matched to a gene: 11. CDR3 length equals 15 residues. Germline V gene data show CDR1 as MNHNY and CDR2 as SVGAGI (reference sequence). The CDR3 region is CASTLGTGPLYGYTF. The DNA of the CDR3 is TGTGCCAGCACTCTAGGGACAGGGCCCCTATATGGCTACACCTTC.

The J gene is TRBJ1-3, the V gene TRBV5-1, with TRBD1 matching 7 bases. The CDR3 has 19 residues. J was trimmed by 0 bases and V by 0 bases; bases with no gene match: 12. The germline V gene encodes CDR1 SGHRS and CDR2 YFSETQ. The CDR3 coding sequence is TGCGCCAGCAGCTTGGGGTATACGGGACAGTGGGACTCTGGAAACACCATATATTTT. Amino acid sequence: CASSLGYTGQWDSGNTIYF.

The chain combines TRBV27 with TRBJ2-7, with TRBD1 matching over 8 bases. Germline-derived CDR1 and CDR2 are MNHEY and SMNVEV (reference sequence). There are 15 residues in the CDR3. J was trimmed by 0 bases and V by 7 bases; bases with no gene match: 8. CDR3 region: CASNSGQGASYEQYF. The CDR3 region has the DNA TGTGCCAGCAACTCAGGACAGGGAGCCTCCTACGAGCAGTACTTC.

The V call is TRBV9, the J call TRBJ2-3; D is unclear. CDR3 length equals 13 residues. Germline V gene sequence: CDR1 SGDLS, CDR2 YYNGEE. Between the trimmed V and J ends, which lost 5 bases and 2 bases, there was a span of 9 bases. The chain's CDR3 is CASSVVITDTQYF. The CDR3, as DNA: TGTGCCAGCAGTGTCGTTATCACAGATACGCAGTATTTT.

The chain links TRBV27 to TRBJ2-7; TRBD1 matches at 11 bases. The V segment lost 2 bases and the J segment 2 bases; nucleotides outside the gene matches: 2. The germline gives CDR1 MNHEY, CDR2 SMNVEV (reference sequence). CDR3 size: 15 residues. Here the CDR3 DNA reads TGTGCCAGCAGTTTAGGGACAGGGGGGGCCTACGAGCAGTACTTC. This sequence encodes CASSLGTGGAYEQYF.

This chain connects TRBV19 to TRBJ1-2, with D possibly TRBD1 on 5 matching bases. The CDR3 totals 14 residues. Trimming took off 3 bases at V and 4 bases at J, with 12 bases between the two ends. The V gene's germline CDR1 is LNHDA and CDR2 SQIVND (reference sequence). The CDR3 sequence: CASSMDGGGYGYTF. CDR3 nucleotide sequence: TGTGCCAGTAGTATGGACGGGGGGGGCTATGGCTACACCTTC.

The chain carries TRBV7-2 and TRBJ2-3; TRBD2 agrees at 13 bases. Trimming cost V 3 bases and J 6 bases; bases outside gene matches: 6. The germline gives CDR1 SGHTA, CDR2 FQGNSA. The CDR3 runs to 16 residues. The CDR3 nucleotides are TGTGCCAGCAGCTTTGGGACTAGCGGGACGATGGATACGCAGTATTTT. It yields the protein CASSFGTSGTMDTQYF.

The rearrangement uses TRBV11-1 and TRBJ1-5; 8 bases align to TRBD1. The V and J ends lost 5 bases and 8 bases, in that order; junction bases with no gene match: 5. The CDR3 is 13 amino acids. The germline V gene has CDR1 SGHAT and CDR2 FQDESV (reference sequence). CDR3 nucleotide sequence: TGTGCCAGCAGCCTCGACAGGGGCGAGCCCCAGCATTTT. This gives the protein CASSLDRGEPQHF.

The sample holds one count of this clone. The J gene is TRBJ2-1, the V gene TRBV6-5, with a weak D call TRBD1 (5 bases). Germline CDR1 and CDR2: MNHEY and SVGAGI. This CDR3 comprises 13 residues. The ends were cut back, 4 bases at V and 4 bases at J, with 8 bases in the middle. CDR3 bases: TGTGCCAGCAGTTCAGGGTTGTACAATGAGCAGTTCTTC. Protein product: CASSSGLYNEQFF.